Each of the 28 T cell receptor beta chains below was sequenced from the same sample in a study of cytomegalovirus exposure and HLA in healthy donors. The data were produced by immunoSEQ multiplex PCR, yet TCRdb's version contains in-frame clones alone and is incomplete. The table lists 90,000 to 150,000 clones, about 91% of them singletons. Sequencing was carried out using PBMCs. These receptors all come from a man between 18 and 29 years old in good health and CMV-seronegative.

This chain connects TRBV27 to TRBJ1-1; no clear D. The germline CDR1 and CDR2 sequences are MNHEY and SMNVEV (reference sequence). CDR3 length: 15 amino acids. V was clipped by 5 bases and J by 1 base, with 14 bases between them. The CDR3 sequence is CASSPNNDWNTEAFF. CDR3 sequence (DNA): TGTGCCAGCAGTCCCAACAACGACTGGAACACTGAAGCTTTCTTT.

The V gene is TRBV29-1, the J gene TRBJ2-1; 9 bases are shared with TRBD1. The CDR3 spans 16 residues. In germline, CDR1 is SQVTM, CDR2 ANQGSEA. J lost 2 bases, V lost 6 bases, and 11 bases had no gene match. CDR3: CSVETGTGNPYNEQFF. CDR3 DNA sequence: TGCAGCGTAGAAACCGGGACAGGGAATCCCTACAATGAGCAGTTCTTC.

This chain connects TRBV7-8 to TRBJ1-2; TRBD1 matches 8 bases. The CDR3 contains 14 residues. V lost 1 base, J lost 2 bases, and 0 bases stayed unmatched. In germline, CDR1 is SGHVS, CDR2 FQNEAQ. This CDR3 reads CASSLDRGNYGYTF. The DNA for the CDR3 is TGTGCCAGCAGCTTAGACAGGGGGAACTATGGCTACACCTTC.

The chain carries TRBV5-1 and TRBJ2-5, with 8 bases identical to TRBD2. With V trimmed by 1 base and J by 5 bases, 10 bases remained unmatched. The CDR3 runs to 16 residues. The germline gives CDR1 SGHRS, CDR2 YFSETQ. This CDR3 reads CASSLSARGEMETQYF. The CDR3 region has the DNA TGCGCCAGCAGCTTGTCGGCGCGGGGGGAGATGGAGACCCAGTACTTC.

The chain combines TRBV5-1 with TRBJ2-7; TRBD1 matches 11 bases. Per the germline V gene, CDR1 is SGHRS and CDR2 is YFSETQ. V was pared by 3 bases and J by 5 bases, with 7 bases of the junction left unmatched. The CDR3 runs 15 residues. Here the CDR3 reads CASSYRDRGVDEQYF. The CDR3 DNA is TGCGCCAGCAGCTACCGGGACAGGGGGGTCGACGAGCAGTACTTC.

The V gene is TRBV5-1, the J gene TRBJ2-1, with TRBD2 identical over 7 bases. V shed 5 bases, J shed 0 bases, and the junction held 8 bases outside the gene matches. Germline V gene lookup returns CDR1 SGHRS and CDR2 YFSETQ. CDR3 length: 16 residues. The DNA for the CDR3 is TGCGCCAGCAGAGTGCTCCTAGCGGACTCCTACAATGAGCAGTTCTTC. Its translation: CASRVLLADSYNEQFF. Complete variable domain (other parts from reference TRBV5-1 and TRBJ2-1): KAGVTQTPRYLIKTRGQQVTLSCSPISGHRSVSWYQQTPGQGLQFLFEYFSETQRNKGNFPGRFSGRQFSNSRSEMNVSTLELGDSALYLCASRVLLADSYNEQFFGPGTRLTVL.

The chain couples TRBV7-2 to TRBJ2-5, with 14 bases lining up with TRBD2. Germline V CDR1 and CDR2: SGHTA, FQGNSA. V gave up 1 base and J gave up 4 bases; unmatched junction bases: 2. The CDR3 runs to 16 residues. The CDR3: CASSLVGLAGVETQYF. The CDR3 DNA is TGTGCCAGCAGCTTAGTGGGACTAGCGGGGGTAGAGACCCAGTACTTC. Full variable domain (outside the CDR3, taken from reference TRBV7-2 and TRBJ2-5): GAGVSQSPSNKVTEKGKDVELRCDPISGHTALYWYRQSLGQGLEFLIYFQGNSAPDKSGLPSDRFSAERTGGSVSTLTIQRTQQEDSAVYLCASSLVGLAGVETQYFGPGTRLLVL.

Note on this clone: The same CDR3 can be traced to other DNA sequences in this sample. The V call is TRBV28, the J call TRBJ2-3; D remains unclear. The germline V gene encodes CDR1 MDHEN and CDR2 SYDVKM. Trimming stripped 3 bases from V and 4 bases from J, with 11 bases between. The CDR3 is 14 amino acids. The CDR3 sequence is CASSLSRVSDTQYF. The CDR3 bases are TGTGCCAGCAGTTTGTCCCGGGTCTCAGATACGCAGTATTTT. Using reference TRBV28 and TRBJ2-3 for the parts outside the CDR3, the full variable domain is DVKVTQSSRYLVKRTGEKVFLECVQDMDHENMFWYRQDPGLGLRLIYFSYDVKMKEKGDIPEGYSVSREKKERFSLILESASTNQTSMYLCASSLSRVSDTQYFGPGTRLTVL.

In DNA form, the CDR3 reads TGTGCCAGCAGGCGTCGGGTAGCCCTTCCTGAAGCTTTCTTT. It encodes CASRRRVALPEAFF. This chain links TRBV27 with TRBJ1-1; D remains unclear. Germline CDR1 is MNHEY and CDR2 is SMNVEV (reference sequence). The V gene lost 6 bases and the J gene lost 6 bases, with 17 bases spanning the gap. This CDR3 region has 14 residues.

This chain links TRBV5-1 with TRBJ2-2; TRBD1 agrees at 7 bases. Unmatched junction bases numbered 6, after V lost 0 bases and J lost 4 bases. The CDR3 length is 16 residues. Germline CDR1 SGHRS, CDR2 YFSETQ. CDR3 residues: CASSLVGTVTTGELFF. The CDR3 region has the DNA TGCGCCAGCAGCTTGGTAGGGACAGTCACCACCGGGGAGCTGTTTTTT.

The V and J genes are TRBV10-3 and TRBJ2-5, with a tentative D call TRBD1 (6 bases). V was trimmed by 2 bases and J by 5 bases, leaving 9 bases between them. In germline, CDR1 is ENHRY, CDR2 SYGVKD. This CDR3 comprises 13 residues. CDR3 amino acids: CAISETGRETQYF. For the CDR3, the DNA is TGTGCCATCAGTGAGACAGGGCGCGAGACCCAGTACTTC.

The CDR3 nucleotides are TGTGCCAGTAGCGCCCCCGGACAGGCTGACCCGCGAAACACCATATATTTT. It specifies CASSAPGQADPRNTIYF. V and J are TRBV19 and TRBJ1-3; 7 bases align to TRBD1. This CDR3 region has 17 residues. J was trimmed by 5 bases and V by 6 bases; bases with no gene match: 16. Germline V gene data show CDR1 as LNHDA and CDR2 as SQIVND (reference sequence). The whole variable domain, remainder taken from reference TRBV19 and TRBJ1-3, is DGGITQSPKYLFRKEGQNVTLSCEQNLNHDAMYWYRQDPGQGLRLIYYSQIVNDFQKGDIAEGYSVSREKKESFPLTVTSAQKNPTAFYLCASSAPGQADPRNTIYFGEGSWLTVV.

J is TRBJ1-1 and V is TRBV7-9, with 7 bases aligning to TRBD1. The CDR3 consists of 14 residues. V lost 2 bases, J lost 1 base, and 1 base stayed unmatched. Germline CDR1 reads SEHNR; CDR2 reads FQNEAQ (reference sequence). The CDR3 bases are TGTGCCAGCAGCTTAAACAGGGGGAACACTGAAGCTTTCTTT. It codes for CASSLNRGNTEAFF.

As DNA, the CDR3 is TGTGCCAGCAGCTTACTCAGGACAGCCGTCTCTGGAAACACCATATATTTT. The encoded protein is CASSLLRTAVSGNTIYF. The genes are TRBV7-8 and TRBJ1-3; D is perhaps TRBD1 (6 bases). This CDR3 is 17 amino acids long. The germline CDR1 and CDR2 sequences are SGHVS and FQNEAQ. V lost 2 bases to trimming and J lost 0 bases, with 14 bases between them.

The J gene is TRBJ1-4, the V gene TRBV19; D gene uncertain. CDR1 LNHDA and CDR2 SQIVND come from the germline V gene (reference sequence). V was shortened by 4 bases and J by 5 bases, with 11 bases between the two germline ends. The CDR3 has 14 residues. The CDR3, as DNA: TGTGCCAGTAGTACAGGATCGTGGAATGAAAAACTGTTTTTT. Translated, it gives CASSTGSWNEKLFF.

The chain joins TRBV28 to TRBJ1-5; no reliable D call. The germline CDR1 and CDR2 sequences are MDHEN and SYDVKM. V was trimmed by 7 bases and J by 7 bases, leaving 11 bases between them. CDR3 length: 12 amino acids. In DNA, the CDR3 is TGTGCCAGCAAAATGCGGGAGCAGCCCCAGCATTTT. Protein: CASKMREQPQHF.

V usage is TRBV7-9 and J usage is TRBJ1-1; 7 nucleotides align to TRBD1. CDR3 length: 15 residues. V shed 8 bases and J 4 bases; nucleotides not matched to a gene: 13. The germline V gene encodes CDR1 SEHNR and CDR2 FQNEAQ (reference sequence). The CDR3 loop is CASADNRQGVTEAFF. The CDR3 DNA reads TGTGCCAGCGCGGACAACCGACAGGGCGTCACTGAAGCTTTCTTT.

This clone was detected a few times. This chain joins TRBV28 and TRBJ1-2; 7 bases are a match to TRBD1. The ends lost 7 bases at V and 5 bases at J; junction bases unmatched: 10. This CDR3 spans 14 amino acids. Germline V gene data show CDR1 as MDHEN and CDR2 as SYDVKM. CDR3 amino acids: CASTPLGTAYGYTF. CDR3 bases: TGTGCCAGCACTCCACTAGGGACAGCGTATGGCTACACCTTC.

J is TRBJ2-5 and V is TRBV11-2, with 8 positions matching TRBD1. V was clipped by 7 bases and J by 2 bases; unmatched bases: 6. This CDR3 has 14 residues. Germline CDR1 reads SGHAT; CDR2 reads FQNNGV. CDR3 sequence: CASTLGQEQETQYF. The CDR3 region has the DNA TGTGCCAGCACCCTGGGACAGGAACAAGAGACCCAGTACTTC. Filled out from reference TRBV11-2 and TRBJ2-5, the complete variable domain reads EAGVAQSPRYKIIEKRQSVAFWCNPISGHATLYWYQQILGQGPKLLIQFQNNGVVDDSQLPKDRFSAERLKGVDSTLKIQPAKLEDSAVYLCASTLGQEQETQYFGPGTRLLVL.

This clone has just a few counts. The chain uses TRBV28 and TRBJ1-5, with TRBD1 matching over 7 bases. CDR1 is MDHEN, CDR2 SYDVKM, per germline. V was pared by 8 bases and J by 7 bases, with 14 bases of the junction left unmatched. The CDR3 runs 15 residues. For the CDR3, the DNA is TGTGCCAGCGCGATATACAGGGGTTCAGGGCAGCCCCAGCATTTT. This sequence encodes CASAIYRGSGQPQHF.

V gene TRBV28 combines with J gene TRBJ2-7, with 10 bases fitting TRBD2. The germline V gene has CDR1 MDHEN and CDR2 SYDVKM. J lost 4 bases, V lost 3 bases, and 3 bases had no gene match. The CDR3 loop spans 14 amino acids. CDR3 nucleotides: TGTGCCAGCAGTTTCCTAGCGGGAGCTTACGAGCAGTACTTC. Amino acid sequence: CASSFLAGAYEQYF.

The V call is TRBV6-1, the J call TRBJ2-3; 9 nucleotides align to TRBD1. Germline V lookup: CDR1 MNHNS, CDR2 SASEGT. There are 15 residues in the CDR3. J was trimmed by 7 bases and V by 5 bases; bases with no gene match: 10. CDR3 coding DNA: TGTGCCAGCAGTTCCCCCGGGACAGGGATTTATACGCAGTATTTT. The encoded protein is CASSSPGTGIYTQYF.

The CDR3 loop reads CASSFVADTQYF. CDR3 DNA sequence: TGTGCCAGCAGTTTTGTAGCAGATACGCAGTATTTT. The rearrangement joins TRBV27 to TRBJ2-3; D is ambiguous. Germline V gene sequence: CDR1 MNHEY, CDR2 SMNVEV (reference sequence). Deletions cut 3 bases from V and 4 bases from J, with 5 bases between. This CDR3 spans 12 amino acids.

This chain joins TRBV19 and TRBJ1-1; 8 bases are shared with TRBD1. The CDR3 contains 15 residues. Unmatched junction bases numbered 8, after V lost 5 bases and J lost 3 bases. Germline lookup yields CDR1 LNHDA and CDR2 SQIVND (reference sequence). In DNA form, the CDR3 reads TGTGCCAGTAGTCTCGCGGACAGGGTCTACACTGAAGCTTTCTTT. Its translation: CASSLADRVYTEAFF.

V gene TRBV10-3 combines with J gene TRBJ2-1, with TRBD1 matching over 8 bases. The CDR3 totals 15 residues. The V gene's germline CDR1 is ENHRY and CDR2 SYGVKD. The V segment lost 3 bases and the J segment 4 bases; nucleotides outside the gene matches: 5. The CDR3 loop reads CAISDGQGAYNEQFF. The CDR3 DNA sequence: TGTGCCATCAGTGACGGGCAGGGGGCTTACAATGAGCAGTTCTTC.

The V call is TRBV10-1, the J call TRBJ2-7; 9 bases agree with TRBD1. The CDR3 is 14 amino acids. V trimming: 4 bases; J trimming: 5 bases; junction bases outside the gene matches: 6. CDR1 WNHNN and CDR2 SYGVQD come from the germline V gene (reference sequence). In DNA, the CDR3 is TGCGCCAGCAGTGTGGGACAGGGCGTCAACGAGCAGTACTTC. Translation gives CASSVGQGVNEQYF.

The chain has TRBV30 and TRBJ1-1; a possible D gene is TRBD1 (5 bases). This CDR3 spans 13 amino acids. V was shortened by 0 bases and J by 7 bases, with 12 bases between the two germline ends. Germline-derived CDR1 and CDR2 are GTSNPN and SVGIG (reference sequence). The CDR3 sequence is CAWSVLRGVEAFF. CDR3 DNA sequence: TGTGCCTGGAGTGTACTACGGGGGGTTGAAGCTTTCTTT.

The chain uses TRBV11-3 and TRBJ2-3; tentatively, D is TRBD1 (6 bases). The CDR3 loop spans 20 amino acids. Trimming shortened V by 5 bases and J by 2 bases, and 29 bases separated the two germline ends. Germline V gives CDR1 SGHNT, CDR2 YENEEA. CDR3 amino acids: CASSQYQRGRWVGHTDTQYF. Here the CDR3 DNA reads TGTGCCAGCAGCCAATACCAGAGGGGACGGTGGGTGGGACACACAGATACGCAGTATTTT. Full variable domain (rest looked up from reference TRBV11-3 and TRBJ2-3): EAGVVQSPRYKIIEKKQPVAFWCNPISGHNTLYWYLQNLGQGPELLIRYENEEAVDDSQLPKDRFSAERLKGVDSTLKIQPAELGDSAVYLCASSQYQRGRWVGHTDTQYFGPGTRLTVL.